A single sample is the source of the 6 T cell receptor beta chains below, sequenced in a study of blood T cell repertoires in COVID-19. Here immunoSEQ multiplex PCR was the method, and the copy in TCRdb shows in-frame clones only, minus some. The sample records over 150,000 clones, about 82% being singletons. The source material was peripheral blood. These receptors were obtained from a man in his fifties or sixties with active or convalescent COVID-19.

In this sample, this clone turned up a few times. The genes are TRBV18 and TRBJ1-3; a weak D match, TRBD1 (6 bases). Trimming stripped 6 bases from V and 4 bases from J, with 16 bases between. Germline V CDR1 and CDR2: KGHSH, LQKENI. CDR3 length equals 15 residues. The chain's CDR3 is CASSAAGQNGNTIYF. In DNA, the CDR3 is TGTGCCAGCTCGGCCGCCGGACAGAACGGAAACACCATATATTTT.

The chain uses TRBV10-3 and TRBJ1-1, with 9 bases matching TRBD1. The V segment lost 5 bases and the J segment 1 base; nucleotides outside the gene matches: 2. This CDR3 comprises 14 residues. Looked up from germline, CDR1 is ENHRY and CDR2 is SYGVKD. CDR3 sequence: CAISRGQGNTEAFF. CDR3 DNA: TGTGCCATCAGTCGGGGACAGGGGAACACTGAAGCTTTCTTT.

The chain combines TRBV6-2 or TRBV6-3 with TRBJ1-6; D not certain. Germline V lookup: CDR1 MNHEY, CDR2 SVGEGT. The CDR3 is 14 residues long. The germline V and J ends were trimmed by 6 bases and 9 bases, with 15 bases remaining between them. CDR3 region: CASSQEAGPSPLHF. CDR3 sequence (DNA): TGTGCCAGCAGCCAAGAGGCGGGCCCTTCACCCCTCCACTTT.

Here the CDR3 reads CAINSGRENEQFF. In nucleotides, the CDR3 is TGTGCCATCAATAGCGGACGTGAGAATGAGCAGTTCTTC. V usage is TRBV10-3 and J usage is TRBJ2-1; weak D call: TRBD2 (6 bases). The CDR3 is made up of 13 amino acids. The germline CDR1 and CDR2 sequences are ENHRY and SYGVKD. Trimming took off 7 bases at V and 7 bases at J, with 14 bases between the two ends.

The CDR3 nucleotides are TGTGCCAGCAGTTACGGAGGGAGTGGTGGCTACACCTTC. Translating gives CASSYGGSGGYTF. The chain is built from TRBV6-2 or TRBV6-3 and TRBJ1-2, with D unresolved. CDR3 length: 13 amino acids. Germline loops: CDR1 MNHEY, CDR2 SVGEGT. The germline V and J ends were trimmed by 2 bases and 7 bases, with 11 bases remaining between them.

The chain combines TRBV19 with TRBJ1-2, with 7 bases matching TRBD1. V trimming: 6 bases; J trimming: 6 bases; junction bases outside the gene matches: 10. This CDR3 spans 14 amino acids. Germline loops: CDR1 LNHDA, CDR2 SQIVND (reference sequence). In nucleotides, the CDR3 is TGTGCCAGTAGAACCTTTACAGGGGACCATGGCTACACCTTC. It is translated as CASRTFTGDHGYTF. Filled out from reference TRBV19 and TRBJ1-2, the complete variable domain reads DGGITQSPKYLFRKEGQNVTLSCEQNLNHDAMYWYRQDPGQGLRLIYYSQIVNDFQKGDIAEGYSVSREKKESFPLTVTSAQKNPTAFYLCASRTFTGDHGYTFGSGTRLTVV.